This T cell receptor (beta chain) is drawn from a study of blood T cell repertoires in COVID-19 (dated by TCRdb to the early 2020s). Study-level background: Samples covering the acute and convalescent phases of COVID-19 were provided by collaborators in the United States, Italy and Spain. The prospective study material was composed of cDNA or gDNA derived from T cells, B-cell-depleted T cells, or PBMCs. Deeply sampled blood TCRbeta repertoires from subjects exposed to, actively infected with, or recovered from COVID-19 were included in the dataset. The repertoires were made available in a free public database intended to serve as a resource for research on the immune response to SARS-CoV-2. The samples were drawn from two sources: the first 160 participants of the ongoing ImmuneRACE study, and 1,000 to 1,500 subjects contributed by 6 global collaborators. The sample metadata nearly always contained a de-identified subject ID, COVID-19 status, age in years and sex. Where available, HLA class I and class II types were taken from metadata supplied by the sample provider and were not determined by assay-based typing.

At the junction V is shortened by 3 bases and J by 1 base; bases outside the gene matches: 3. The CDR3 has 15 amino acids, counting the end cysteine and phenylalanine. Left in the record is the CDR3 DNA by itself, 45 bases read in frame from the first base. CDR1 SGHTA and CDR2 FQGTGA are derived from the germline V gene. What the study reported, not specific to this receptor: The amount of clinical and demographic metadata varied by source and participant and was provided uncurated.

TCRbeta CDR3 regions were amplified from genomic DNA by means of the immunoSEQ Assay, a bias-controlled multiplex PCR. Turning to the authors' computational methods: Nucleated cell counts per sample were estimated from amplification of reference gene primers within the assay. Sequence reads were collapsed and filtered to measure the absolute abundance of every unique TCRbeta CDR3 rearrangement. Productive Simpson clonality was computed per sample as the square root of Simpson's diversity index over productive rearrangements. The clones in this table, taken by TCRdb from immuneACCESS, are in-frame only. Not every clone is retained; where verified, under half of the shortfall comes from an unresolved V gene, and the cause of the rest is unknown. V and J calls and clone size are copied from that table; D and trimming were computed from the DNA. The table for this sample lists more than 35,000 clones; about 88% of them were counted only once. Clones ranked in the top ten supply around 2.5% of the sample.

The collaborating institutions used their own protocols to collect whole blood in K2EDTA tubes. For TCRbeta analysis, collaborator samples were shipped as frozen whole blood, as isolated PBMCs, or as DNA extracted from either sample type. Note on this clone: The antigen it recognizes is unknown. Qualities for individual bases were not recorded, and no much larger clone is one base off.

The specimen sequenced was peripheral blood. This receptor was taken from a human donor in a cohort sampled during active COVID-19. The sequence joins TRBV7-3 to TRBJ2-5, and 9 junctional nucleotides match TRBD2. This receptor has the CDR3 CASSFQRGAQETQYF. The base sequence is TGTGCCAGCAGCTTCCAGCGGGGGGCCCAAGAGACCCAGTACTTC.